A single sample gave rise to the 26 T cell receptor beta chains below, sequenced in a study of identifying expanded T cells in peripheral blood. The data were produced by immunoSEQ multiplex PCR, yet TCRdb's version contains in-frame clones alone and is incomplete. The sample has approximately 58,000 clones; over 80% are singletons. The sequenced sample was blood. These receptors were collected from a person aged 18 to 75 in good health.

The rearrangement joins TRBV4-3 to TRBJ2-3; 11 nucleotides match TRBD2. V shed 4 bases, J shed 3 bases, and the junction held 3 bases outside the gene matches. This CDR3 has 15 residues. Germline V lookup: CDR1 LGHNA, CDR2 YSLEER. CDR3 nucleotides: TGCGCCAGCAGCCGATTAGCGGGAGGGACAGATACGCAGTATTTT. This sequence encodes CASSRLAGGTDTQYF.

The rearrangement uses TRBV6-1 and TRBJ1-1; 9 bases are a match to TRBD1. Trimming took 8 bases from V and 11 from J; bases not matched to a gene: 9. Germline loops: CDR1 MNHNS, CDR2 SASEGT. The CDR3 spans 12 residues. The DNA of the CDR3 is TGTGCCAGCCGGGACAGGGTGGTTCGGGCTTTCTTT. This codes for CASRDRVVRAFF.

This clone was observed a single time. This rearrangement joins TRBV9 to TRBJ1-3, with D possibly matching TRBD1 (6 bases). The CDR3 loop spans 14 amino acids. Trimming cost V 0 bases and J 4 bases, with 8 bases left between them. Germline V CDR1 and CDR2: SGDLS, YYNGEE. The CDR3 nucleotides are TGTGCCAGCAGCGTAGAGGGGGGAGGAAACACCATATATTTT. Protein sequence: CASSVEGGGNTIYF.

The chain's CDR3 is CASSARDTLYEQYF. CDR3 coding DNA: TGTGCCAGCAGCGCCCGGGACACGCTTTACGAGCAGTACTTC. This chain joins TRBV11-3 and TRBJ2-7; TRBD1 is a possible D gene (6 bases). Trimming cost V 5 bases and J 4 bases, with 15 bases left between them. This CDR3 contains 14 residues. The germline CDR1 and CDR2 sequences are SGHNT and YENEEA.

The chain recombines TRBV18 with TRBJ2-1, with 12 bases lining up with TRBD2. Germline loops: CDR1 KGHSH, CDR2 LQKENI. The CDR3 has 16 amino acids. V shed 4 bases and J 3 bases; nucleotides not matched to a gene: 4. Here the CDR3 DNA reads TGTGCCAGCTCACATAGGACTAGCGGGGACTACAATGAGCAGTTCTTC. Its protein is CASSHRTSGDYNEQFF.

V gene TRBV23-1 combines with J gene TRBJ2-2; 7 positions agree with TRBD1. TRBV23-1 is annotated as an ORF whose role is uncertain. V lost 2 bases, J lost 4 bases, and 7 bases stayed unmatched. The CDR3 is 16 residues long. The CDR3 is CASSQHRGLPTGELFF. DNA for the CDR3: TGCGCCAGCAGTCAACACAGGGGTCTTCCCACCGGGGAGCTGTTTTTT.

The rearrangement joins TRBV5-6 to TRBJ1-2, with 10 bases matching TRBD1. The V gene's germline CDR1 is SGHDT and CDR2 YYEEEE. Trimming removed 4 bases from V and 4 bases from J; junction bases left unmatched: 13. The CDR3 contains 17 residues. The CDR3 nucleotides are TGTGCCAGCAGCCTCGGGACAGGGGCAATTACTGCCTATGGCTACACCTTC. It yields the protein CASSLGTGAITAYGYTF.

The rearrangement uses TRBV5-1 and TRBJ2-2; D not certain. CDR1 is SGHRS, CDR2 YFSETQ, per germline. Trimming took off 4 bases at V and 2 bases at J, with 9 bases between the two ends. This CDR3 comprises 14 residues. In DNA form, the CDR3 reads TGCGCCAGCAGCGCAGATGCCAACACCGGGGAGCTGTTTTTT. Translated: CASSADANTGELFF.

The chain combines TRBV19 with TRBJ2-3; TRBD1 agrees at 10 bases. Germline values: CDR1 LNHDA, CDR2 SQIVND (reference sequence). Germline trimming cut 5 bases from V and 6 bases from J; bases unmatched to any gene: 8. This CDR3 region has 15 residues. CDR3 nucleotide sequence: TGTGCCAGTAGTCTCGGGACAGGGGCATACGATACGCAGTATTTT. Residues: CASSLGTGAYDTQYF.

This clone was detected many times. The CDR3 loop is CASRQGANSPLHF. CDR3 nucleotide sequence: TGCGCCAGCAGACAGGGGGCGAATTCACCCCTCCACTTT. V usage is TRBV10-2 and J usage is TRBJ1-6; TRBD1 matches at 9 bases. Germline assignment: CDR1 WSHSY and CDR2 SAAADI. The CDR3 has 13 amino acids. J lost 7 bases, V lost 6 bases, and 1 base had no gene match.

The chain carries TRBV5-1 and TRBJ2-5; perhaps TRBD1 as D (6 bases). CDR3 length: 14 amino acids. The germline V and J ends were trimmed by 3 bases and 2 bases, with 11 bases remaining between them. The germline CDR1 and CDR2 sequences are SGHRS and YFSETQ. The CDR3: CASSSTGSQETQYF. DNA for the CDR3: TGCGCCAGCAGCTCTACAGGGAGTCAAGAGACCCAGTACTTC. Full variable domain (remainder filled in from reference TRBV5-1 and TRBJ2-5): KAGVTQTPRYLIKTRGQQVTLSCSPISGHRSVSWYQQTPGQGLQFLFEYFSETQRNKGNFPGRFSGRQFSNSRSEMNVSTLELGDSALYLCASSSTGSQETQYFGPGTRLLVL.

This clone was picked up one time. This CDR3 is also generated by other DNA sequences in the sample. The chain joins TRBV11-2 to TRBJ2-3; no definite D call. Germline CDR1 reads SGHAT; CDR2 reads FQNNGV. The CDR3 sequence is 13 residues long. Deletions cut 5 bases from V and 3 bases from J, with 9 bases between. CDR3 residues: CASSRYGTDTQYF. DNA for the CDR3: TGTGCCAGCAGCCGTTACGGGACAGATACGCAGTATTTT.

J is TRBJ1-5 and V is TRBV7-2; 8 bases line up with TRBD1. Losses at the gene ends were 4 bases for V and 3 bases for J; bases not matched to a gene: 5. The CDR3 is made up of 15 amino acids. Germline loops: CDR1 SGHTA, CDR2 FQGNSA. The CDR3 nucleotides are TGTGCCAGCAGCTCCAGGACAGGGTTCAATCAGCCCCAGCATTTT. Its protein product is CASSSRTGFNQPQHF. The entire variable domain, with the rest obtained from reference TRBV7-2 and TRBJ1-5, is as follows: GAGVSQSPSNKVTEKGKDVELRCDPISGHTALYWYRQSLGQGLEFLIYFQGNSAPDKSGLPSDRFSAERTGGSVSTLTIQRTQQEDSAVYLCASSSRTGFNQPQHFGDGTRLSIL.

This clone came up a few times. The V gene is TRBV6-6, the J gene TRBJ1-1; D is unclear. Germline loops: CDR1 MNHNY, CDR2 SVGAGI (reference sequence). This CDR3 contains 12 residues. With 6 bases removed from V and 8 bases from J, the gap between germline ends came to 13 bases. CDR3: CASSPPQVEAFF. DNA for the CDR3: TGTGCCAGCAGCCCGCCCCAGGTGGAAGCTTTCTTT.

The chain uses TRBV29-1 and TRBJ1-1; maybe TRBD1 (5 bases). Germline-derived CDR1 and CDR2 are SQVTM and ANQGSEA. The CDR3 spans 13 residues. Trimming stripped 6 bases from V and 3 bases from J, with 14 bases between. This chain's CDR3 is CSVCALQDTEAFF. CDR3 nucleotide sequence: TGCAGCGTCTGCGCCCTACAGGACACTGAAGCTTTCTTT.

The rearrangement uses TRBV18 and TRBJ1-1; weak D call: TRBD1 (6 bases). Germline V gene lookup returns CDR1 KGHSH and CDR2 LQKENI. The length of the CDR3 is 14 residues. V dropped 1 base and J dropped 6 bases, with 12 bases sitting between them. The CDR3 DNA sequence: TGTGCCAGCTCACCACTCGAGGGGGAACCTGAAGCTTTCTTT. Encoded protein: CASSPLEGEPEAFF. The complete variable domain, with remaining parts taken from reference TRBV18 and TRBJ1-1, reads NAGVMQNPRHLVRRRGQEARLRCSPMKGHSHVYWYRQLPEEGLKFMVYLQKENIIDESGMPKERFSAEFPKEGPSILRIQQVVRGDSAAYFCASSPLEGEPEAFFGQGTRLTVV.

The table lists this clone with a count of one. The chain combines TRBV2 with TRBJ1-1; no firm D call. The CDR3 length is 12 residues. V lost 8 bases, J lost 3 bases, and 10 bases lay in between. Germline CDR1 and CDR2: SNHLY and FYNNEI. The chain's CDR3 is CASGWGDTEAFF. The CDR3 DNA sequence: TGTGCCAGCGGGTGGGGAGACACTGAAGCTTTCTTT.

The CDR3 bases are TGTGCCAGCAGCTCCTACAGGGCCGGGGAGCTGTTTTTT. Its protein product is CASSSYRAGELFF. The chain recombines TRBV7-2 with TRBJ2-2; the D gene is possibly TRBD1 (6 bases). Trimming left V 4 bases short and J 6 bases short, with 9 bases between. This CDR3 is built from 13 residues. Germline V gene lookup returns CDR1 SGHTA and CDR2 FQGNSA.

The gene calls are TRBV19 and TRBJ1-4; 9 nucleotides align to TRBD1. The CDR3 extends over 15 amino acids. The germline V gene has CDR1 LNHDA and CDR2 SQIVND (reference sequence). J lost 10 bases, V lost 4 bases, and 10 bases had no gene match. In DNA form, the CDR3 reads TGTGCCAGTAGTACGGGACAGGGTAGAGTTGGAAAACTGTTTTTT. Protein product: CASSTGQGRVGKLFF.

This clone came up a few times. This chain connects TRBV19 to TRBJ2-1; 7 bases match TRBD2. Trimming at V came to 3 bases and at J to 8 bases, leaving 10 bases not matched to a gene. The V gene's germline CDR1 is LNHDA and CDR2 SQIVND (reference sequence). The CDR3 is 15 amino acids. CDR3 sequence: CASSISAGSGYEQFF. In DNA, the CDR3 is TGTGCCAGTAGTATTTCAGCGGGGTCCGGCTATGAGCAGTTCTTC.

The CDR3 loop is CASSPRGDNEQFF. CDR3 nucleotide sequence: TGTGCCAGCAGCCCGAGGGGGGACAATGAGCAGTTCTTC. The gene calls are TRBV6-1 and TRBJ2-1; perhaps D is TRBD1 or TRBD2 (6 bases each). The germline V gene has CDR1 MNHNS and CDR2 SASEGT. The CDR3 is 13 amino acids. V lost 6 bases and J 5 bases, leaving 11 bases between the germline ends.

This clone has a handful of counts. The chain has TRBV19 and TRBJ2-7; 8 bases are a match to TRBD2. From germline, CDR1 is LNHDA and CDR2 SQIVND (reference sequence). This CDR3 contains 12 residues. With 5 bases clipped from V and 6 bases from J, the junction kept 3 bases outside the gene matches. CDR3: CASSREGGEQYF. The CDR3 DNA is TGTGCCAGTAGTCGGGAGGGGGGCGAGCAGTACTTC.

This clone was recorded once. The rearrangement uses TRBV7-9 and TRBJ2-2; D call uncertain. This CDR3 has 14 residues. Between the trimmed V and J ends, which lost 1 base and 0 bases, there was a span of 3 bases. CDR1 and CDR2 (germline): SEHNR, FQNEAQ (reference sequence). CDR3 in DNA: TGTGCCAGCAGCTTAGTCACGAACACCGGGGAGCTGTTTTTT. This codes for CASSLVTNTGELFF. Full variable domain (rest looked up from reference TRBV7-9 and TRBJ2-2): DTGVSQNPRHKITKRGQNVTFRCDPISEHNRLYWYRQTLGQGPEFLTYFQNEAQLEKSRLLSDRFSAERPKGSFSTLEIQRTEQGDSAMYLCASSLVTNTGELFFGEGSRLTVL.

This sequence joins TRBV5-5 and TRBJ2-7, with no clear D. V was pared by 0 bases and J by 5 bases, with 6 bases between. This CDR3 is built from 12 residues. Germline V gene lookup returns CDR1 SGHKS and CDR2 YYEKEE (reference sequence). The CDR3 sequence: CASSLGGDEQYV. The CDR3 region has the DNA TGTGCCAGCAGCTTGGGTGGAGACGAGCAGTACGTC.

This chain uses TRBV7-6 with TRBJ1-3, with D unresolved. CDR3 length: 16 amino acids. V dropped 1 base and J dropped 0 bases, with 10 bases sitting between them. Germline CDR1 SGHVS, CDR2 FNYEAQ. This chain's CDR3 is CASSLVGSLSGNTIYF. The CDR3 region has the DNA TGTGCCAGCAGCTTAGTGGGGTCTCTCTCTGGAAACACCATATATTTT.

This chain links TRBV11-2 with TRBJ1-1; TRBD1 might be the D (6 bases). Germline loops: CDR1 SGHAT, CDR2 FQNNGV. Deletions cut 2 bases from V and 6 bases from J, with 22 bases between. This CDR3 is built from 17 residues. The chain's CDR3 is CASSLTLGLWGAAEAFF. The CDR3 nucleotides read TGTGCCAGCAGCTTAACCCTCGGGTTATGGGGGGCCGCTGAAGCTTTCTTT.